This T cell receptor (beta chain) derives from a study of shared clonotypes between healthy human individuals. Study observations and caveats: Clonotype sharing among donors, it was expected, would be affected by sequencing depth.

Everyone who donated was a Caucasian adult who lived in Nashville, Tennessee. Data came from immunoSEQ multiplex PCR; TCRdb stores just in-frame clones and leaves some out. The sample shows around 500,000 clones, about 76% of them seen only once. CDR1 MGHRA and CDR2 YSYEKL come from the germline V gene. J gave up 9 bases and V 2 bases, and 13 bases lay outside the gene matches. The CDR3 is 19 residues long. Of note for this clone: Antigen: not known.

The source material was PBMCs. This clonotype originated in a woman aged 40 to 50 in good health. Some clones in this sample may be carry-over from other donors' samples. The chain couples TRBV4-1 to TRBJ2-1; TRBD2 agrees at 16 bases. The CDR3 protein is CASSQLPGLAGGSSSEQFF. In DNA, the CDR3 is TGCGCCAGCAGCCAACTCCCGGGACTAGCGGGAGGGAGCTCCAGTGAGCAGTTCTTC.